The 4 T cell receptor beta chains presented below share a single source sample, sequenced in a study of T-cell memory formation after mild COVID-19. TCRdb re-called the 5' RACE reads with MiXCR, one entry per CDR3 protein. Of just under 350,000 distinct CDR3 sequences in the sample, 13% were seen once. Sequenced material: PBMCs or a T cell subset sorted from them (not recorded which). The receptors originated from a man aged 18 to 29 who had mild COVID-19 (a few samples of this study predate the infection). Cell type and time point are not known.

This clonotype appeared a few times. The CDR3 DNA is TGTGCCAGCAGCTCCGTCGGGACTAGCGGGGGAAGGGAGACCCAGTACTTC. This gives the protein CASSSVGTSGGRETQYF. J is TRBJ2-5 and V is TRBV7-9; 14 nucleotides line up with TRBD2. The trim removed 4 bases at V and 5 bases at J, leaving 9 bases unmatched. This CDR3 spans 17 amino acids. Germline assignment: CDR1 SEHNR and CDR2 FQNEAQ (reference sequence).

The V gene is TRBV20-1, the J gene TRBJ1-5, with D unresolved. This CDR3 is 13 amino acids long. CDR1 and CDR2 (germline): DFQATT, SNEGSKA (reference sequence). The germline V and J ends were trimmed by 3 bases and 5 bases, with 11 bases remaining between them. CDR3 protein: CSARVDRDQPQHF. The CDR3 region has the DNA TGCAGTGCTAGGGTGGACCGGGATCAGCCCCAGCATTTT.

The chain is built from TRBV4-3 and TRBJ1-2; D might be TRBD1 (6 bases). The CDR3 extends over 13 amino acids. CDR1 is LGHNA, CDR2 YSLEER, per germline. Trimming took off 1 base at V and 8 bases at J, with 11 bases between the two ends. CDR3 in amino acids: CASSQAQGGGYTF. As DNA, the CDR3 is TGCGCCAGCAGCCAAGCACAGGGTGGAGGCTACACCTTC.

The chain is built from TRBV24-1 and TRBJ2-1; D gene ambiguous. The CDR3 is 12 amino acids. Germline CDR1 KGHDR, CDR2 SFDVKD. Trimming left V 3 bases short and J 8 bases short, with 7 bases between. CDR3 in amino acids: CATSDPTDEQFF. CDR3 nucleotides: TGTGCCACCAGTGATCCCACAGATGAGCAGTTCTTC.